Following are 15 T cell receptor beta chains from one sample sequenced in a study of cytomegalovirus exposure and HLA in healthy donors. The PCR contained 60 Vbeta and 13 Jbeta primers. Assay used: immunoSEQ multiplex PCR; TCRdb lists only in-frame clones, some missing. The sample holds roughly 200,000 clones; about 80% are singletons and the top ten take 0.5% to 0.55%. The sequencing sample was made of PBMCs. The source of these receptors is a woman aged 45-65 years in good health and CMV-seronegative.

The chain employs TRBV11-2 and TRBJ1-1; D is perhaps TRBD1 (6 bases). V lost 7 bases and J 2 bases, leaving 11 bases between the germline ends. The CDR3 length is 13 residues. Germline assignment: CDR1 SGHAT and CDR2 FQNNGV. The CDR3 is CASNWGQNTEAFF. The CDR3 region has the DNA TGTGCCAGCAACTGGGGGCAAAACACTGAAGCTTTCTTT.

J is TRBJ2-7 and V is TRBV6-6; a weak D match, TRBD1 (5 bases). V lost 6 bases and J 5 bases, leaving 11 bases between the germline ends. Germline-derived CDR1 and CDR2 are MNHNY and SVGAGI (reference sequence). The CDR3 is 12 residues long. CDR3: CASSPGADEQYF. The CDR3 region has the DNA TGTGCCAGCAGCCCTGGGGCAGACGAGCAGTACTTC.

The CDR3 protein is CASSQVRTSGSGEQYF. The CDR3 DNA sequence: TGTGCCAGCAGCCAAGTAAGGACTAGCGGGAGCGGCGAGCAGTACTTC. The chain uses TRBV14 and TRBJ2-5, with 13 nucleotides matching TRBD2. The tail of the sequence fits TRBJ2-7 better, so the J call may be wrong. Germline assignment: CDR1 SGHDN and CDR2 FVKESK. The CDR3 contains 16 residues.

This chain connects TRBV7-7 to TRBJ2-5, with D perhaps TRBD1 (6 bases). CDR3 length equals 14 residues. V was trimmed by 2 bases and J by 1 base, leaving 8 bases between them. CDR1 is SSHAT, CDR2 FNYEAQ, per germline (reference sequence). The CDR3: CASSLQGRQETQYF. CDR3 DNA sequence: TGTGCCAGCAGCTTACAGGGGCGCCAAGAGACCCAGTACTTC.

The chain employs TRBV5-6 and TRBJ2-5; D may be TRBD2 (5 bases). The CDR3 is made up of 14 amino acids. Deletions cut 2 bases from V and 4 bases from J, with 12 bases between. From germline, CDR1 is SGHDT and CDR2 YYEEEE. The CDR3 reads CASSFGLSGETQYF. CDR3 sequence (DNA): TGTGCCAGCAGCTTCGGACTCTCCGGAGAGACCCAGTACTTC.

The rearrangement links TRBV7-2 to TRBJ2-1; D call uncertain. The CDR3 extends over 15 amino acids. Germline CDR1 and CDR2: SGHTA and FQGNSA. V was clipped by 6 bases and J by 1 base, with 13 bases between them. CDR3 nucleotide sequence: TGTGCCAGCAGTTATCTTTCTTCTTCCTACAATGAGCAGTTCTTC. Its translation is CASSYLSSSYNEQFF.

This clone was detected only a few times. This chain uses TRBV10-2 with TRBJ2-3, with 9 nucleotides matching TRBD2. This CDR3 is built from 19 residues. The germline V gene encodes CDR1 WSHSY and CDR2 SAAADI. CDR3 sequence reads: CSVANLAAGGSTSTDTQYF. Here the CDR3 DNA reads TGCTCCGTGGCGAACTTGGCAGCGGGGGGCTCTACATCCACAGATACGCAGTATTTT.

The gene calls are TRBV6-5 and TRBJ2-3, with TRBD2 matching over 8 bases. The germline gives CDR1 MNHEY, CDR2 SVGAGI. The ends lost 5 bases at V and 3 bases at J; junction bases unmatched: 4. The CDR3 extends over 14 amino acids. Here the CDR3 DNA reads TGTGCCAGCAGTCGCGGACTAGCAACAGATACGCAGTATTTT. Encoded protein: CASSRGLATDTQYF.

The chain couples TRBV30 to TRBJ1-1, with D possibly TRBD1 on 5 matching bases. The CDR3 has 11 residues. Trimming removed 7 bases from V and 2 bases from J, with 8 bases in between. CDR1 and CDR2 (germline): GTSNPN, SVGIG (reference sequence). In DNA form, the CDR3 reads TGTGCCTTACAGGTAAACACTGAAGCTTTCTTT. Translated: CALQVNTEAFF.

The chain carries TRBV2 and TRBJ1-1; TRBD1 is a possible D gene (6 bases). V lost 0 bases and J lost 1, with 6 bases in between. The CDR3 spans 14 residues. The germline V gene encodes CDR1 SNHLY and CDR2 FYNNEI. The CDR3 sequence is CASSEARGNTEAFF. The CDR3, as DNA: TGTGCCAGCAGTGAAGCCAGGGGGAACACTGAAGCTTTCTTT.

CDR3 region: CASSIDMASGYTGELFF. CDR3 coding DNA: TGTGCCAGTAGTATTGATATGGCTAGCGGGTACACCGGGGAGCTGTTTTTT. The rearrangement uses TRBV19 and TRBJ2-2; 8 nucleotides match TRBD2. The V gene's germline CDR1 is LNHDA and CDR2 SQIVND (reference sequence). The ends lost 3 bases at V and 3 bases at J; junction bases unmatched: 9. The CDR3 extends over 17 amino acids.

The chain uses TRBV27 and TRBJ1-5, with D possibly matching TRBD1 (5 bases). The CDR3 contains 14 residues. Trimming cost V 3 bases and J 7 bases, with 13 bases left between them. Germline CDR1 is MNHEY and CDR2 is SMNVEV (reference sequence). CDR3 in amino acids: CASSLAGLRQPQHF. In nucleotides, the CDR3 is TGTGCCAGCAGTTTGGCAGGGTTGAGACAGCCCCAGCATTTT.

The chain employs TRBV2 and TRBJ1-2; D unclear. The CDR3 contains 15 residues. With 8 bases removed from V and 6 bases from J, the gap between germline ends came to 22 bases. CDR1 is SNHLY, CDR2 FYNNEI, per germline. The CDR3 protein is CASSMVEGRENGYTF. The CDR3 DNA reads as TGTGCCAGCTCCATGGTCGAAGGGAGAGAGAATGGCTACACCTTC.

This rearrangement joins TRBV11-2 to TRBJ1-2; the D gene is possibly TRBD1 (5 bases). Germline V gene sequence: CDR1 SGHAT, CDR2 FQNNGV. The CDR3 spans 16 residues. Trimming pared 1 base from V and 0 bases from J, leaving 12 bases between. The CDR3 spells CASSLVSGASNYGYTF. CDR3 nucleotide sequence: TGTGCCAGCAGCTTAGTGTCTGGGGCGTCTAACTATGGCTACACCTTC.

The chain couples TRBV5-1 to TRBJ2-7; 10 bases align to TRBD1. Germline V gene sequence: CDR1 SGHRS, CDR2 YFSETQ. The CDR3 has 14 amino acids. Trimming removed 4 bases from V and 5 bases from J; junction bases left unmatched: 6. CDR3 DNA sequence: TGCGCCAGCAGCCCCCTGACAGGGGGCAACGAGCAGTACTTC. Encoded protein: CASSPLTGGNEQYF.